This TCR beta chain was captured by sequencing in a study of blood T cell repertoires in COVID-19. Looking at the study overall: Whether acute or convalescent, the COVID-19 samples came from the United States, Italy and Spain. The cDNA or gDNA used as material had been derived from T cells, B-cell-depleted T cells, or PBMCs.

Original analysis: Nucleated cell number was recorded as an estimate derived from reference gene primer amplification. Profiling relied on immunoSEQ multiplex PCR, and the TCRdb table lists in-frame clones only, not all of them. The DNA was the basis for D and trimming; V, J and clone size are from that table. Of 150,000 to 200,000 clones listed, about 88% are singletons. The CDR3 sequence is 16 residues long. J gave up 0 bases and V 8 bases, and 8 bases lay outside the gene matches. Per the germline V gene, CDR1 is ENHRY and CDR2 is SYGVKD. The sequenced sample consisted of peripheral blood. The chain carries TRBV10-3 and TRBJ2-1, with 9 bases that match TRBD2. The sequence derives from a man aged 65-85 years with active or convalescent COVID-19. CDR3 in amino acids: CAIGPNSGSSYNEQFF. In nucleotides, the CDR3 is TGTGCCATCGGGCCGAATAGCGGGAGCTCCTACAATGAGCAGTTCTTC.